Below are 24 T cell receptor beta chains sequenced from a single sample in a study of T cell responses to AZD1222 COVID-19 vaccine. The assay was immunoSEQ multiplex PCR, and TCRdb's table has in-frame clones only and misses some. The sample shows 100,000 to 150,000 clones, over 85% of them seen only once. Source: peripheral blood, taken on day 0 of AZD1222 vaccination. The receptor source for this set is an adult in good health.

The CDR3 protein is CASSIRQGVSTEAFF. The CDR3 nucleotides are TGTGCCAGCAGCATTCGACAGGGTGTTTCGACTGAAGCTTTCTTT. The rearrangement joins TRBV9 to TRBJ1-1; 7 nucleotides agree with TRBD1. CDR1 is SGDLS and CDR2 is YYNGEE in the germline V gene. This CDR3 contains 15 residues. V lost 4 bases, J lost 5 bases, and 11 bases stayed unmatched.

This sequence joins TRBV7-8 and TRBJ1-1; perhaps TRBD1 as D (6 bases). Germline CDR1 and CDR2: SGHVS and FQNEAQ. Trimming pared 1 base from V and 5 bases from J, leaving 14 bases between. The CDR3 runs 15 residues. CDR3 residues: CASSLGQGGGTEAFF. The CDR3 coding sequence is TGTGCCAGCAGCTTAGGTCAGGGAGGGGGAACTGAAGCTTTCTTT.

Here the CDR3 reads CASSGSGARTDTQYF. The DNA for the CDR3 is TGTGCCAGCTCAGGATCGGGGGCTCGCACAGATACGCAGTATTTT. The chain couples TRBV28 to TRBJ2-3; D may match TRBD1 or TRBD2 (6 bases each). The CDR3 has 15 amino acids. Germline V lookup: CDR1 MDHEN, CDR2 SYDVKM. Trimming pared 8 bases from V and 1 base from J, leaving 16 bases between.

V gene TRBV5-1 combines with J gene TRBJ2-2; D remains unclear. Germline V lookup: CDR1 SGHRS, CDR2 YFSETQ. Trimming removed 4 bases at V and 2 bases at J, with 6 bases between. This CDR3 contains 13 residues. CDR3 protein: CASSQSNTGELFF. As DNA, the CDR3 is TGCGCCAGCAGCCAGTCAAACACCGGGGAGCTGTTTTTT.

The chain is built from TRBV7-9 and TRBJ2-3; D unclear. The CDR3 runs 18 residues. V was trimmed by 7 bases and J by 5 bases, leaving 28 bases between them. Germline V gives CDR1 SEHNR, CDR2 FQNEAQ (reference sequence). In nucleotides, the CDR3 is TGTGCCAGCAACCTACCCTTAGGGCAGTCCGAAATTGAAGATACGCAGTATTTT. Its protein product is CASNLPLGQSEIEDTQYF.

The genes are TRBV30 and TRBJ2-7; D may be TRBD1 or TRBD2 (5 bases each). The CDR3 runs to 14 residues. V was trimmed by 2 bases and J by 2 bases, leaving 13 bases between them. The germline gives CDR1 GTSNPN, CDR2 SVGIG (reference sequence). CDR3 amino acids: CAWSHSGTPYEQYF. As DNA, the CDR3 is TGTGCCTGGAGTCACTCGGGGACCCCCTACGAGCAGTACTTC.

The chain uses TRBV6-2 or TRBV6-3 and TRBJ2-7, with 7 bases that match TRBD2. Trimming at V came to 2 bases and at J to 1 base, leaving 5 bases not matched to a gene. The CDR3 length is 15 residues. CDR1 and CDR2 (germline): MNHEY, SVGEGT. CDR3 coding DNA: TGTGCCAGCAGTTACGGCGGGAGTGGATCCTACGAGCAGTACTTC. Its translation: CASSYGGSGSYEQYF.

The V and J genes are TRBV2 and TRBJ2-6, with D unresolved. The length of the CDR3 is 12 residues. V lost 7 bases, J lost 1 base, and 2 bases lay in between. CDR1 SNHLY and CDR2 FYNNEI come from the germline V gene. The CDR3 loop reads CASTSGANVLTF. Here the CDR3 DNA reads TGTGCCAGCACGTCTGGGGCCAACGTCCTGACTTTC.

V and J are TRBV2 and TRBJ2-3; TRBD2 matches at 8 bases. V lost 4 bases and J lost 5; bases outside the gene matches: 8. Per germline, CDR1 SNHLY and CDR2 FYNNEI. The CDR3 is made up of 15 amino acids. CDR3 sequence: CASSVGSTSGDTQYF. CDR3 nucleotide sequence: TGTGCCAGCAGTGTAGGTTCAACTAGCGGAGATACGCAGTATTTT. The full variable domain, its missing parts supplied by reference TRBV2 and TRBJ2-3, is EPEVTQTPSHQVTQMGQEVILRCVPISNHLYFYWYRQILGQKVEFLVSFYNNEISEKSEIFDDQFSVERPDGSNFTLKIRSTKLEDSAMYFCASSVGSTSGDTQYFGPGTRLTVL.

V gene TRBV5-4 combines with J gene TRBJ1-5, with 9 bases aligning to TRBD1. This CDR3 has 15 residues. Trimming removed 4 bases from V and 1 base from J; junction bases left unmatched: 3. Germline assignment: CDR1 SGHNT and CDR2 YYREEE (reference sequence). The CDR3 reads CASSPGTGSNQPQHF. DNA for the CDR3: TGTGCCAGCAGCCCAGGGACAGGGAGCAATCAGCCCCAGCATTTT. Using reference TRBV5-4 and TRBJ1-5 for the parts outside the CDR3, the full variable domain is ETGVTQSPTHLIKTRGQQVTLRCSSQSGHNTVSWYQQALGQGPQFIFQYYREEENGRGNFPPRFSGLQFPNYSSELNVNALELDDSALYLCASSPGTGSNQPQHFGDGTRLSIL.

The rearrangement joins TRBV7-8 to TRBJ2-7; 8 bases map to TRBD1. J lost 3 bases, V lost 2 bases, and 6 bases had no gene match. The CDR3 sequence is 15 residues long. Germline V CDR1 and CDR2: SGHVS, FQNEAQ. CDR3 sequence: CASSLIGTGGYEQYF. The DNA of the CDR3 is TGTGCCAGCAGCTTAATAGGGACAGGAGGCTACGAGCAGTACTTC.

The rearrangement joins TRBV30 to TRBJ2-5; D gene ambiguous. The CDR3 is made up of 14 amino acids. The germline V gene encodes CDR1 GTSNPN and CDR2 SVGIG (reference sequence). Trimming left V 0 bases short and J 1 base short, with 9 bases between. The CDR3 DNA reads as TGTGCCTGGAGTGTCGCAGCAGTCCAAGAGACCCAGTACTTC. Its translation is CAWSVAAVQETQYF.

The chain links TRBV11-2 to TRBJ2-3, with D perhaps matching TRBD1 (7 bases). The germline gives CDR1 SGHAT, CDR2 FQNNGV. Trimming pared 5 bases from V and 0 bases from J, leaving 15 bases between. The CDR3 contains 16 residues. CDR3 bases: TGTGCCAGCAGCCCGGGGGACAGAATAAGCACAGATACGCAGTATTTT. It is translated as CASSPGDRISTDTQYF. Variable domain in full (rest from reference TRBV11-2 and TRBJ2-3): EAGVAQSPRYKIIEKRQSVAFWCNPISGHATLYWYQQILGQGPKLLIQFQNNGVVDDSQLPKDRFSAERLKGVDSTLKIQPAKLEDSAVYLCASSPGDRISTDTQYFGPGTRLTVL.

The chain uses TRBV28 and TRBJ2-7; 7 positions match TRBD1. Trimming took 4 bases from V and 1 from J; bases not matched to a gene: 7. Germline loops: CDR1 MDHEN, CDR2 SYDVKM. CDR3 size: 15 residues. Written as DNA, the CDR3 is TGTGCCAGCAGTTCCCCCGGGACAGCGTCCTACGAGCAGTACTTC. Residues: CASSSPGTASYEQYF.

This rearrangement joins TRBV5-4 to TRBJ2-7, with D possibly matching TRBD2 (7 bases). CDR3 length equals 15 residues. Looked up from germline, CDR1 is SGHNT and CDR2 is YYREEE (reference sequence). Trimming shortened V by 2 bases and J by 4 bases, and 16 bases separated the two germline ends. This CDR3 is CASSLRGGGAYEQYF. The DNA of the CDR3 is TGTGCCAGCAGCTTAAGAGGGGGGGGCGCGTACGAGCAGTACTTC.

This clone appeared a single time. V usage is TRBV6-4 and J usage is TRBJ2-1; D may be TRBD1 (8 bases). Germline V gene sequence: CDR1 MRHNA, CDR2 SNTAGT. V shed 5 bases and J shed 4 bases, with 15 bases lying between them. This CDR3 region has 15 residues. The CDR3 protein is CASSPTGGVYNEQFF. The CDR3 DNA follows: TGTGCCAGCAGTCCTACAGGGGGGGTTTACAATGAGCAGTTCTTC.

The CDR3 here is CASSPPYTGELFF. As DNA, the CDR3 is TGTGCCAGCTCACCACCGTACACCGGGGAGCTGTTTTTT. The chain carries TRBV18 and TRBJ2-2; D is uncertain. The V gene's germline CDR1 is KGHSH and CDR2 LQKENI. The CDR3 spans 13 residues. The V end lost 0 bases, the J end lost 3 bases, and 2 bases lay between the germline ends.

The CDR3 loop reads CASSVGGASTDTQYF. The DNA for the CDR3 is TGTGCCAGCAGCGTTGGGGGGGCGAGCACAGATACGCAGTATTTT. This chain uses TRBV9 with TRBJ2-3; D may be TRBD2 (7 bases). Germline V gene sequence: CDR1 SGDLS, CDR2 YYNGEE. The CDR3 is made up of 15 amino acids. The V end lost 2 bases, the J end lost 0 bases, and 10 bases lay between the germline ends.

This clone showed up just a few times. The junction departs from germline at one end; a sequencing error may be responsible. The CDR3 here is CASSLGQGWYEQYF. The DNA for the CDR3 is TGTGCCAGCAGTTTAGGACAGGGTTGGTACGAGCAGTACTTC. The chain recombines TRBV7-9 with TRBJ2-7; 8 nucleotides line up with TRBD1. The CDR3 length is 14 residues. CDR1 and CDR2 (germline): SEHNR, FQNEAQ (reference sequence).

The chain carries TRBV9 and TRBJ2-3, with 9 bases lining up with TRBD2. CDR3 length: 16 amino acids. Looked up from germline, CDR1 is SGDLS and CDR2 is YYNGEE. Trimming at V came to 0 bases and at J to 0 bases, leaving 2 bases not matched to a gene. CDR3 nucleotides: TGTGCCAGCAGCGTAGTAGCGGGAGCCAGCACAGATACGCAGTATTTT. It yields the protein CASSVVAGASTDTQYF. The full variable domain, in which reference TRBV9 and TRBJ2-3 provide the parts outside the CDR3, is DSGVTQTPKHLITATGQRVTLRCSPRSGDLSVYWYQQSLDQGLQFLIQYYNGEERAKGNILERFSAQQFPDLHSELNLSSLELGDSALYFCASSVVAGASTDTQYFGPGTRLTVL.

This sequence joins TRBV5-6 and TRBJ1-1; TRBD1 matches 8 bases. After removal of 2 bases from V and 5 bases from J, the junction contained 11 bases not matched to a gene. The CDR3 extends over 16 amino acids. Germline CDR1 and CDR2: SGHDT and YYEEEE. Written as DNA, the CDR3 is TGTGCCAGCAGCTTAGGAACAGGGGGTGGGGAGACTGAAGCTTTCTTT. Protein sequence: CASSLGTGGGETEAFF.

The chain carries TRBV5-4 and TRBJ2-7; D unclear. CDR1 SGHNT and CDR2 YYREEE come from the germline V gene (reference sequence). The CDR3 runs 11 residues. V was trimmed by 6 bases and J by 4 bases, leaving 8 bases between them. Here the CDR3 DNA reads TGTGCCAGCACTCTCGGTTACGAGCAGTACTTC. Protein: CASTLGYEQYF.

The gene calls are TRBV7-9 and TRBJ2-1, with TRBD1 matching over 8 bases. V gave up 5 bases and J gave up 4 bases; unmatched junction bases: 7. This CDR3 has 15 residues. The germline V gene has CDR1 SEHNR and CDR2 FQNEAQ (reference sequence). The CDR3 nucleotides read TGTGCCAGCAGCAATGGGACAGGCTTATACAATGAGCAGTTCTTC. Translating gives CASSNGTGLYNEQFF.

The V call is TRBV6-5, the J call TRBJ1-1; 8 bases map to TRBD1. The CDR3 extends over 16 amino acids. After removal of 2 bases from V and 0 bases from J, the junction contained 5 bases not matched to a gene. Germline lookup yields CDR1 MNHEY and CDR2 SVGAGI. This CDR3 is CASSYTPGQVNTEAFF. DNA for the CDR3: TGTGCCAGCAGTTACACCCCGGGACAGGTGAACACTGAAGCTTTCTTT.